These 21 T cell receptor beta chains were all obtained from the same sample, sequenced in a study of OX40 agonist ivuxolimab in advanced cancers. Libraries were prepared by immunoSEQ multiplex PCR; TCRdb keeps only in-frame clonotypes and omits some of them. The sample includes tens of thousands of clones, approximately 90% of them seen just once. This sample comprised CD4+ or CD8+ T cells sorted from blood, obtained in a trial of the OX40 agonist ivuxolimab. The receptors were gathered from an adult with an advanced solid tumor such as melanoma, head and neck, liver or kidney cancer.

The V call is TRBV7-2, the J call TRBJ2-7; TRBD1 agrees at 10 bases. This CDR3 comprises 13 residues. V shed 3 bases and J 6 bases; nucleotides not matched to a gene: 2. Looked up from germline, CDR1 is SGHTA and CDR2 is FQGNSA. The CDR3 coding sequence is TGTGCCAGCAGCTTGGGACAGGGGCGCGAGCAGTACTTC. Translated: CASSLGQGREQYF.

The J gene is TRBJ1-1, the V gene TRBV2; D not resolved. The V end was cut by 9 bases, the J end by 2 bases, with 13 bases between. The germline CDR1 and CDR2 sequences are SNHLY and FYNNEI. The CDR3 spans 13 residues. CDR3 sequence reads: CASSGELNTEAFF. The CDR3 nucleotides are TGTGCCAGTTCCGGAGAGCTCAACACTGAAGCTTTCTTT.

This clone showed up just once. CDR3: CASSPTELNTEAFF. CDR3 nucleotides: TGTGCCAGCAGCCCGACAGAGCTGAACACTGAAGCTTTCTTT. The V gene is TRBV5-5, the J gene TRBJ1-1; D is possibly TRBD1 (5 bases). This CDR3 contains 14 residues. Germline assignment: CDR1 SGHKS and CDR2 YYEKEE (reference sequence). The ends were cut back, 4 bases at V and 0 bases at J, with 10 bases in the middle.

This clone was observed a handful of times. The V call is TRBV9, the J call TRBJ2-3, with a weak D call TRBD2 (5 bases). In germline, CDR1 is SGDLS, CDR2 YYNGEE. This CDR3 region has 15 residues. Deletions cut 0 bases from V and 0 bases from J, with 8 bases between. The CDR3 reads CASSVGAVSTDTQYF. The CDR3 coding sequence is TGTGCCAGCAGCGTAGGAGCGGTTAGCACAGATACGCAGTATTTT.

V is TRBV19 and J is TRBJ1-2; the D gene is possibly TRBD1 (5 bases). The ends were cut back, 6 bases at V and 3 bases at J, with 8 bases in the middle. The CDR3 runs to 12 residues. Germline V CDR1 and CDR2: LNHDA, SQIVND (reference sequence). The CDR3 is CASRRGDYGYTF. The CDR3 DNA reads TGTGCCAGTAGGAGGGGTGACTATGGCTACACCTTC.

The chain couples TRBV7-2 to TRBJ2-3, with a possible D match to TRBD1 (5 bases). With 3 bases removed from V and 8 bases from J, the gap between germline ends came to 15 bases. Germline V gene lookup returns CDR1 SGHTA and CDR2 FQGNSA. The CDR3 runs 14 residues. The CDR3 DNA is TGTGCCAGCAGCTTTACCAGTGGGCAGGGTACGCAGTATTTT. Its translation is CASSFTSGQGTQYF.

The chain is built from TRBV7-2 and TRBJ2-2, with TRBD2 matching over 10 bases. CDR1 is SGHTA and CDR2 is FQGNSA in the germline V gene. Losses at the gene ends were 1 base for V and 5 bases for J; bases not matched to a gene: 7. The CDR3 consists of 17 residues. The CDR3 region is CASSLGGPSGSTGELFF. CDR3 in DNA: TGTGCCAGCAGCTTAGGGGGGCCTAGCGGGAGTACCGGGGAGCTGTTTTTT.

CDR3 DNA: TGTGCCACCGATTTTGCGGCAGGGAATCAGCCCCAGCATTTT. Residues: CATDFAAGNQPQHF. This rearrangement joins TRBV7-2 to TRBJ1-5, with D maybe TRBD1 (5 bases). Per germline, CDR1 SGHTA and CDR2 FQGNSA. CDR3 length: 14 amino acids. V dropped 10 bases and J dropped 4 bases, with 17 bases sitting between them.

Here the CDR3 reads CASSQGQGLTYEQYF. As DNA, the CDR3 is TGTGCCAGCAGCCAGGGACAGGGATTAACCTACGAGCAGTACTTC. The chain links TRBV11-2 to TRBJ2-7, with 9 positions matching TRBD1. The junction had 7 bases not matched to a gene; V was cut back by 5 bases and J by 2 bases. CDR1 is SGHAT, CDR2 FQNNGV, per germline. The CDR3 runs 15 residues.

The chain has TRBV11-2 and TRBJ2-7, with 8 bases that match TRBD1. CDR1 is SGHAT, CDR2 FQNNGV, per germline. Trimming took 5 bases from V and 2 from J; bases not matched to a gene: 5. CDR3 length equals 14 residues. CDR3 sequence reads: CASSLGTGTYEQYF. The CDR3 nucleotides are TGTGCCAGCAGCCTGGGGACAGGAACCTACGAGCAGTACTTC.

The gene calls are TRBV15 and TRBJ2-2; D is uncertain. Germline lookup yields CDR1 LNHNV and CDR2 YYDKDF (reference sequence). There are 14 residues in the CDR3. Trimming left V 1 base short and J 3 bases short, with 6 bases between. The CDR3 is CATSRVTYTGELFF. In DNA form, the CDR3 reads TGTGCCACCAGCAGAGTCACGTACACCGGGGAGCTGTTTTTT.

This chain links TRBV29-1 with TRBJ2-7, with 9 bases that match TRBD2. The CDR3 sequence is 13 residues long. Germline V gives CDR1 SQVTM, CDR2 ANQGSEA. The V and J ends lost 6 bases and 5 bases, in that order; junction bases with no gene match: 8. The CDR3 DNA follows: TGCAGCGTGCTAGCGGGAAAGTCCCACGAGCAGTACTTC. Translating it yields CSVLAGKSHEQYF.

V usage is TRBV19 and J usage is TRBJ2-7; TRBD1 matches at 8 bases. This CDR3 is built from 15 residues. The ends lost 3 bases at V and 4 bases at J; junction bases unmatched: 8. Germline CDR1 is LNHDA and CDR2 is SQIVND (reference sequence). Here the CDR3 DNA reads TGTGCCAGTAGTATTGCTGGCAGGGGGCCATACGAGCAGTACTTC. This encodes CASSIAGRGPYEQYF.

This chain connects TRBV6-5 to TRBJ2-7; 9 nucleotides line up with TRBD2. V trimming: 4 bases; J trimming: 2 bases; junction bases outside the gene matches: 6. CDR3 length: 15 amino acids. Germline-derived CDR1 and CDR2 are MNHEY and SVGAGI. DNA for the CDR3: TGTGCCAGCAGTTCCGGGACTAGCATTCCCTACGAGCAGTACTTC. As protein: CASSSGTSIPYEQYF.

The V and J genes are TRBV27 and TRBJ1-5; 12 positions match TRBD1. This CDR3 comprises 18 residues. The ends lost 5 bases at V and 2 bases at J; junction bases unmatched: 10. Germline V CDR1 and CDR2: MNHEY, SMNVEV (reference sequence). CDR3 in DNA: TGTGCCAGCAGTCACGGAACGGGACAGGGGGCAGGCAATCAGCCCCAGCATTTT. The encoded protein is CASSHGTGQGAGNQPQHF.

V is TRBV7-2 and J is TRBJ1-5; D unclear. Trimming removed 1 base at V and 0 bases at J, with 7 bases between. This CDR3 comprises 15 residues. The germline V gene encodes CDR1 SGHTA and CDR2 FQGNSA. CDR3 nucleotide sequence: TGTGCCAGCAGCTTAGGCAGAGATAGCAATCAGCCCCAGCATTTT. Protein: CASSLGRDSNQPQHF. Variable domain in full (rest from reference TRBV7-2 and TRBJ1-5): GAGVSQSPSNKVTEKGKDVELRCDPISGHTALYWYRQSLGQGLEFLIYFQGNSAPDKSGLPSDRFSAERTGGSVSTLTIQRTQQEDSAVYLCASSLGRDSNQPQHFGDGTRLSIL.

In its sample, this clone was seen a few times. The rearrangement joins TRBV27 to TRBJ2-7; D tentatively reads TRBD1 or TRBD2 (6 bases each). V dropped 3 bases and J dropped 1 base, with 13 bases sitting between them. This CDR3 has 15 residues. Germline V lookup: CDR1 MNHEY, CDR2 SMNVEV (reference sequence). CDR3 DNA: TGTGCCAGCAGTTTCGGAACAGGGAGGTCCTACGAGCAGTACTTC. This translates into CASSFGTGRSYEQYF.

The chain links TRBV28 to TRBJ2-7; 10 positions agree with TRBD2. V was clipped by 1 base and J by 7 bases; unmatched bases: 7. This CDR3 has 15 amino acids. Per germline, CDR1 MDHEN and CDR2 SYDVKM. CDR3 loop: CASSLSASGSMEQYF. The CDR3 DNA reads TGTGCCAGCAGTTTATCGGCTAGCGGGAGTATGGAGCAGTACTTC.

This rearrangement joins TRBV7-2 to TRBJ2-3; D is uncertain. The germline V gene encodes CDR1 SGHTA and CDR2 FQGNSA. The V end lost 1 base, the J end lost 0 bases, and 11 bases lay between the germline ends. The CDR3 extends over 16 amino acids. CDR3 sequence reads: CASSLVAEQSTDTQYF. In DNA, the CDR3 is TGTGCCAGCAGCTTAGTTGCGGAACAAAGCACAGATACGCAGTATTTT.

The chain links TRBV9 to TRBJ2-1; unclear D gene. This CDR3 contains 12 residues. Germline V CDR1 and CDR2: SGDLS, YYNGEE. Between the trimmed V and J ends, which lost 0 bases and 5 bases, there was a span of 3 bases. The CDR3 region is CASSVEDNEQFF. CDR3 bases: TGTGCCAGCAGCGTAGAGGACAATGAGCAGTTCTTC.

The chain joins TRBV6-1 to TRBJ1-3, with D tentatively TRBD1 (6 bases). Germline CDR1 MNHNS, CDR2 SASEGT. V shed 10 bases and J shed 2 bases, with 9 bases lying between them. CDR3 length: 12 amino acids. The CDR3 nucleotides read TGTGCCACGTACAGGGCTGGAAACACCATATATTTT. Protein product: CATYRAGNTIYF.